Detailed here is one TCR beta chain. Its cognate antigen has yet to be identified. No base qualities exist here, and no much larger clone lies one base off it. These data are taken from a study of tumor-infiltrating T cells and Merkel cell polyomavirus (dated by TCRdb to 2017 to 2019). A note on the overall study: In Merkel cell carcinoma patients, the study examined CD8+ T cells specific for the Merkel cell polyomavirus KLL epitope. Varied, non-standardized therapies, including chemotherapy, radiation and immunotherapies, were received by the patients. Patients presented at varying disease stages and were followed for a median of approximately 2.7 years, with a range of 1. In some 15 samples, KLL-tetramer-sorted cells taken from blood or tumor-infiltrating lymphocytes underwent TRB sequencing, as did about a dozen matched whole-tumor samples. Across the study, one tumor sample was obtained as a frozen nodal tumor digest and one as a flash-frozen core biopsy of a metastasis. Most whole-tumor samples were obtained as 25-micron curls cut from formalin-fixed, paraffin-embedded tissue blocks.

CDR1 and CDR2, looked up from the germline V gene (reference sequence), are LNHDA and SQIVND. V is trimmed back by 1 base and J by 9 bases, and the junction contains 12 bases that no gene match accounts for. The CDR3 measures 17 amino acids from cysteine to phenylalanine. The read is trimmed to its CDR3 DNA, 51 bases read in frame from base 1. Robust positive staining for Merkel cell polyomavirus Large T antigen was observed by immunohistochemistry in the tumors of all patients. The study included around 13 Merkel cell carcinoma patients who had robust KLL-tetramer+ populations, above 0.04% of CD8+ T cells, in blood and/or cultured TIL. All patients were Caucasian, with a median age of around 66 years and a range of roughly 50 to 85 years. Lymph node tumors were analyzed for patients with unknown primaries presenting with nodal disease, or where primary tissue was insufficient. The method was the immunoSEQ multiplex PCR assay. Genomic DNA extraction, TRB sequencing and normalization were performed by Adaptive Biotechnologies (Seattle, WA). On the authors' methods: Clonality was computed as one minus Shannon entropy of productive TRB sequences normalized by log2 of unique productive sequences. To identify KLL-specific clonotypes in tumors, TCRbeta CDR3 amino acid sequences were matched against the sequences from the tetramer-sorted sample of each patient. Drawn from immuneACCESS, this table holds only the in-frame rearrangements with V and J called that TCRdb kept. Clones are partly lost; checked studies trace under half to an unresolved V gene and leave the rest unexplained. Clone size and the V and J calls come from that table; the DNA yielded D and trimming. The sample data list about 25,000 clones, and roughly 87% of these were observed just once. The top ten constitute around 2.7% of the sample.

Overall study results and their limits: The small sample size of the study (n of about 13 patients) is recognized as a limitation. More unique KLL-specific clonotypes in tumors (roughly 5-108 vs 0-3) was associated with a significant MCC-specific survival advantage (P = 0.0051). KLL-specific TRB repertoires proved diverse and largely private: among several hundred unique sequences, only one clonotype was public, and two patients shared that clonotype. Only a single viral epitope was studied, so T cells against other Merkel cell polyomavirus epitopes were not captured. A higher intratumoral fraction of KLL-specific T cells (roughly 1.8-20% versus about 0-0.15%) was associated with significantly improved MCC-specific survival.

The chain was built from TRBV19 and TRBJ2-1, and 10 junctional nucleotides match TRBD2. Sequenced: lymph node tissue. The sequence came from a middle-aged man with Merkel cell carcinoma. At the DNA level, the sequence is TGTGCCAGTAGTATAGCTAGCGGGGGAATCTCTAAAGGTGAGCAGTTCTTC. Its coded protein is CASSIASGGISKGEQFF.